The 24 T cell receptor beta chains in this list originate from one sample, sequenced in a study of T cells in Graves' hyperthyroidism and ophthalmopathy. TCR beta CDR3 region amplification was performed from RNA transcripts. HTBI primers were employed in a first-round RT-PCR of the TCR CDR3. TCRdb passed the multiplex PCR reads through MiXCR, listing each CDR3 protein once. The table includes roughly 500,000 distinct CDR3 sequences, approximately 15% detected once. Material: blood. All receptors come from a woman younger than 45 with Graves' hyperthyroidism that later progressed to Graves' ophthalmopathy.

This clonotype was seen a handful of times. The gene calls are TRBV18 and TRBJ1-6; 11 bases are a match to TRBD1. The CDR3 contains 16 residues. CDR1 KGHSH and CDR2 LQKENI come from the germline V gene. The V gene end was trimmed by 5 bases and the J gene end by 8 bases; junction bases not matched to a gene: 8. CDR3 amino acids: CASSSTPGQGDSPLHF. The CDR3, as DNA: TGTGCCAGCTCATCAACCCCGGGACAGGGGGATTCACCCCTCCACTTT.

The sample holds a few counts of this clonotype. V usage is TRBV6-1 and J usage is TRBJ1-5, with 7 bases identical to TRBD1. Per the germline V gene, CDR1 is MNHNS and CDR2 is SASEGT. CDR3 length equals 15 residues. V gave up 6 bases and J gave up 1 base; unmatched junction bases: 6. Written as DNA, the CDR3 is TGTGCCAGCAGATCTACAGGGGCGAGCAATCAGCCCCAGCATTTT. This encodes CASRSTGASNQPQHF.

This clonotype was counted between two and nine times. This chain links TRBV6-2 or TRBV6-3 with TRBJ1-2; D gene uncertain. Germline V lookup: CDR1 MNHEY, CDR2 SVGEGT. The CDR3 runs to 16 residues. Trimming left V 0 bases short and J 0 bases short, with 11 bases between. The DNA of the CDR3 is TGTGCCAGCAGTTACTCGCCCGGGGATTCTAACTATGGCTACACCTTC. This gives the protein CASSYSPGDSNYGYTF.

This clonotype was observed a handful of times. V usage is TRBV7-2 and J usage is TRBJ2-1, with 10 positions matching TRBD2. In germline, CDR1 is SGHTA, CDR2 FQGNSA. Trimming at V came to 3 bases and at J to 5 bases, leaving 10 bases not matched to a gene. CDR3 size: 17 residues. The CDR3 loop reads CASSFILAGGPNNEQFF. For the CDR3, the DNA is TGTGCCAGCAGCTTTATATTAGCGGGAGGTCCCAACAATGAGCAGTTCTTC.

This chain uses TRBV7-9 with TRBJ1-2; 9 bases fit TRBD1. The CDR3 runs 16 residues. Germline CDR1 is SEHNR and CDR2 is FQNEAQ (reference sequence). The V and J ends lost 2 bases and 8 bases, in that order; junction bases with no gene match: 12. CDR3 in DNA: TGTGCCAGCAGCTTAAGCCCGGGACAGGGAATTCGGGGCTACACCTTC. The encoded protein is CASSLSPGQGIRGYTF.

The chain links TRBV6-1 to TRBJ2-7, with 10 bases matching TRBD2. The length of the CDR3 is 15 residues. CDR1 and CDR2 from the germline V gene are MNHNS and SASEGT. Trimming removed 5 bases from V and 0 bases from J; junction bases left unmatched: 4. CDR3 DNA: TGTGCCAGCAGTCGCGGACTAGCGGTCTCCTACGAGCAGTACTTC. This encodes CASSRGLAVSYEQYF.

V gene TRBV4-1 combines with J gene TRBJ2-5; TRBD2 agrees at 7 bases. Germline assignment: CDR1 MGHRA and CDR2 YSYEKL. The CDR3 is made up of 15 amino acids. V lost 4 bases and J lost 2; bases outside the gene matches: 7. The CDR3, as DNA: TGCGCCAGCAGCCGGGAGGGAGGGAGGCAAGAGACCCAGTACTTC. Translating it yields CASSREGGRQETQYF.

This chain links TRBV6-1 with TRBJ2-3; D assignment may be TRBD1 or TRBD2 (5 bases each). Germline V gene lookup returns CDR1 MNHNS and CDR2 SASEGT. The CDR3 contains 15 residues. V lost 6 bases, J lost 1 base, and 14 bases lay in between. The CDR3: CASRTDSGRTDTQYF. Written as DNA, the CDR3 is TGTGCCAGCAGAACCGACAGCGGTCGCACAGATACGCAGTATTTT.

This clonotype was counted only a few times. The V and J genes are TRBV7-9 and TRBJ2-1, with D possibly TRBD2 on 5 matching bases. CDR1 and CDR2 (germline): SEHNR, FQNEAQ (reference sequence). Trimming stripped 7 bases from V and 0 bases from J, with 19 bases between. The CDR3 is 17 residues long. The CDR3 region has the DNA TGTGCCAGCACCCAAAGGGAGAGTACGCGCTCCTACAATGAGCAGTTCTTC. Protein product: CASTQRESTRSYNEQFF.

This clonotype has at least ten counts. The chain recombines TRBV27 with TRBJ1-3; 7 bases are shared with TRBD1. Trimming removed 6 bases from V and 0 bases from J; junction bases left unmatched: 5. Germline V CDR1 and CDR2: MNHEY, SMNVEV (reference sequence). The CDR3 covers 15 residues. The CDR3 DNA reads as TGTGCCAGCAGGTCCGGGACAGCCTCTGGAAACACCATATATTTT. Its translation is CASRSGTASGNTIYF.

The CDR3, as DNA: TGTGCCTGGGTGACTAGCGGGGAGACCCAGTACTTC. Translating it yields CAWVTSGETQYF. The J gene is TRBJ2-5, the V gene TRBV30, with TRBD2 matching over 10 bases. The V gene's germline CDR1 is GTSNPN and CDR2 SVGIG (reference sequence). J was trimmed by 5 bases and V by 5 bases; bases with no gene match: 2. The CDR3 consists of 12 residues.

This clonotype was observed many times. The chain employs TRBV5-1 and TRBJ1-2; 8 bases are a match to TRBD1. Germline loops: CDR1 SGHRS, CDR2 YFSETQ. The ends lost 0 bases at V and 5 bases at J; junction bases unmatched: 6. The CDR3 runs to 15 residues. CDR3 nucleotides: TGCGCCAGCAGCTTGGGGCAGGGGGCGCGATATGGCTACACCTTC. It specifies CASSLGQGARYGYTF.

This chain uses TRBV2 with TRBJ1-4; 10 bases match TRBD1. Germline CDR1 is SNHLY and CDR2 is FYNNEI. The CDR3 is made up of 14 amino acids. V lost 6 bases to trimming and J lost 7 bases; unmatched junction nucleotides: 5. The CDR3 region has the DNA TGTGCCAGCAGGGACAGGGGGGAAGGTGAAAAACTGTTTTTT. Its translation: CASRDRGEGEKLFF.

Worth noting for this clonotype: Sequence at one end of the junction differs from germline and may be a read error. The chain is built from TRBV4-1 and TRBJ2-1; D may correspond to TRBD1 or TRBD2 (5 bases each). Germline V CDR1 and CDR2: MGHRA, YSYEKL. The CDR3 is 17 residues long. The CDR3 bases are TGCGCCAACAGCCAAGTTGAGGGGCTTAGGTCCTACAATGAGCAGTTCTTC. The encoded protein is CANSQVEGLRSYNEQFF.

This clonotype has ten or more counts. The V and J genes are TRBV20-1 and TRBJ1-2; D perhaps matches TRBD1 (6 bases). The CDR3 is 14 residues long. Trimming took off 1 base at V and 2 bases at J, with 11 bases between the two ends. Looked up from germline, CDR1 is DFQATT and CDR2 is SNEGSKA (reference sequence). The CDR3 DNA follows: TGCAGTGCTAGAGGAGGGGGATCGAACTATGGCTACACCTTC. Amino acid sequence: CSARGGGSNYGYTF.

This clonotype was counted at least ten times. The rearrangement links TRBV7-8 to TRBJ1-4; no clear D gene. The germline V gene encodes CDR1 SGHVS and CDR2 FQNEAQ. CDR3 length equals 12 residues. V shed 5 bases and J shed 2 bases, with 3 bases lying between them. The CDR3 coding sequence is TGTGCCAGCAGCCTTACTAATGAAAAACTGTTTTTT. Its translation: CASSLTNEKLFF.

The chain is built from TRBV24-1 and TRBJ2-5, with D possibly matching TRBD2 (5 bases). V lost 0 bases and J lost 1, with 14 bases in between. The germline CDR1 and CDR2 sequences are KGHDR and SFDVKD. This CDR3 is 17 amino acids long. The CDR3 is CATSDLATGVTQETQYF. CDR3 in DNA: TGTGCCACCAGTGATTTGGCTACCGGGGTCACCCAAGAGACCCAGTACTTC.

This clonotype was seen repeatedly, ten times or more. CDR3 DNA sequence: TGCGCCAGCACTACCCCAGGGGGCGAGGTCGGCTACACCTTC. Translated, it gives CASTTPGGEVGYTF. The rearrangement uses TRBV5-1 and TRBJ1-2; 8 nucleotides agree with TRBD1. This CDR3 spans 14 amino acids. V was pared by 6 bases and J by 8 bases, with 12 bases of the junction left unmatched. The germline V gene encodes CDR1 SGHRS and CDR2 YFSETQ.

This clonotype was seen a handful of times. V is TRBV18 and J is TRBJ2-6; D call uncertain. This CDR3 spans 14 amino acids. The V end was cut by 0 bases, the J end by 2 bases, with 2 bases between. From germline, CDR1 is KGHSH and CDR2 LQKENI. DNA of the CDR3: TGTGCCAGCTCACCACCGACTGGGGCCAACGTCCTGACTTTC. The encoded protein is CASSPPTGANVLTF.

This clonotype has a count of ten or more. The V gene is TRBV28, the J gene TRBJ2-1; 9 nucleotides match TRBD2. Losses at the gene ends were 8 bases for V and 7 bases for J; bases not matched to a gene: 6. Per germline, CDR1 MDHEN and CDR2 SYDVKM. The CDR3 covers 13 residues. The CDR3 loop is CASGTSPWNEQFF. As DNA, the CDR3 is TGTGCCAGCGGGACTAGCCCTTGGAATGAGCAGTTCTTC. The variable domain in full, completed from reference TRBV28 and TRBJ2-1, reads DVKVTQSSRYLVKRTGEKVFLECVQDMDHENMFWYRQDPGLGLRLIYFSYDVKMKEKGDIPEGYSVSREKKERFSLILESASTNQTSMYLCASGTSPWNEQFFGPGTRLTVL.

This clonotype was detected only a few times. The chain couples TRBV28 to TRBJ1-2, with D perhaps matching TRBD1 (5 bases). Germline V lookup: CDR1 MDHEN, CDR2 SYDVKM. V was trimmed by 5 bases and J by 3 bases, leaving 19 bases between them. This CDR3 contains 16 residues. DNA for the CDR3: TGTGCCAGCAGTCTACCTCCGGGGGAGTATGACTATGGCTACACCTTC. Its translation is CASSLPPGEYDYGYTF.

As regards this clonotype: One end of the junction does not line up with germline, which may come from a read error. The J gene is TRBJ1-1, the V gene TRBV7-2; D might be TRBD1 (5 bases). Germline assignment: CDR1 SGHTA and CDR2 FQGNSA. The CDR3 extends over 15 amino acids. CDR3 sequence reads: CAGSLGGRVNTEAFF. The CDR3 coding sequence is TGTGCCGGCAGCTTGGGGGGACGGGTGAACACTGAAGCTTTCTTT.

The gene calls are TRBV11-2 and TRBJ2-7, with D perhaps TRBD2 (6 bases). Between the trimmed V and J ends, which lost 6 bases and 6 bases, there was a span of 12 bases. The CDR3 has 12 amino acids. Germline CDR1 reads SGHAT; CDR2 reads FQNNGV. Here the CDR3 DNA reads TGTGCCAGCAGGTCGGACTACCGCGAGCAGTACTTC. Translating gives CASRSDYREQYF.

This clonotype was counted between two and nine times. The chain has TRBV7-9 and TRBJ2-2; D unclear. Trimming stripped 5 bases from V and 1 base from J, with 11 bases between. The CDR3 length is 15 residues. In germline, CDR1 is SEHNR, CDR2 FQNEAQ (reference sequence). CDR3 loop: CASSAPQRNTGELFF. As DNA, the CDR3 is TGTGCCAGCAGCGCTCCGCAACGGAACACCGGGGAGCTGTTTTTT.